These T cell receptor beta chains were read from a single sample in a study of T-cell reconstitution after alpha-beta-depleted transplantation in children. TCRdb used MiXCR to reprocess the PCR reads, holding one entry per CDR3 protein. Of 500,000 to 750,000 distinct CDR3 sequences in the sample, 10% to 15% were seen once. Sequenced material: PBMCs, mostly from graft donor cells, taken 360 days after TCRalphabeta/CD19-depleted stem cell transplant. Receptors originate from a male patient between 10 and 17 years old who had a stem cell transplant for acute myeloid leukemia, so the T cells may come from the graft donor. Each CDR3 is given with its conserved first and last residue. A D gene is named only where the DNA matches it firmly. Clone size appears in some rows only: once, few, many, or a class for an expanded clone.

j_gene: TRBJ2-1; abundance: -; d_gene: TRBD2; v_gene: TRBV7-3; CDR3nt: TGTGCCAGCAGCCCAACCCCGACTAGCGGGGTTTACAATGAGCAGTTCTTC; CDR3aa: CASSPTPTSGVYNEQFF
j_gene: TRBJ2-1; abundance: -; d_gene: TRBD2; v_gene: TRBV5-1; CDR3nt: TGCGCCAGCAGCTTGGGGGCGACTAGCGGGAGGCCTGATGAGCAGTTCTTC; CDR3aa: CASSLGATSGRPDEQFF
j_gene: TRBJ1-5; abundance: -; d_gene: TRBD1; v_gene: TRBV12-3/TRBV12-4; CDR3nt: TGTGCCAGCGCTTTTGACAGGGGGGGCAATCAGCCCCAGCATTTT; CDR3aa: CASAFDRGGNQPQHF
j_gene: TRBJ2-5; abundance: -; d_gene: TRBD1; v_gene: TRBV20-1; CDR3nt: TGCAGTGCCACCCAGGGGGCGCGAGAGACCCAGTACTTC; CDR3aa: CSATQGARETQYF
j_gene: TRBJ1-2; abundance: -; d_gene: TRBD1; v_gene: TRBV30; CDR3nt: TGTGCCTGCCCAGACAGGGGCCCCTATGGCTACACCTTC; CDR3aa: CACPDRGPYGYTF
j_gene: TRBJ2-7; abundance: -; d_gene: -; v_gene: TRBV4-3; CDR3nt: TGCGCCAGCAGCCCCGATAGGACCCCGTCATACGAGCAGTACTTC; CDR3aa: CASSPDRTPSYEQYF
j_gene: TRBJ2-2; abundance: few; d_gene: TRBD2; v_gene: TRBV5-6; CDR3nt: TGTGCCAGCAGCCAACTAGCGGGAGAGACCGGGGAGCTGTTTTTT; CDR3aa: CASSQLAGETGELFF
j_gene: TRBJ2-3; abundance: -; d_gene: -; v_gene: TRBV21-1; CDR3nt: TGTGCCAGCAGCAAAACCAGGACTAGCGGGGCCTCCACAGATACGCAGTATTTT; CDR3aa: CASSKTRTSGASTDTQYF
j_gene: TRBJ2-5; abundance: many; d_gene: -; v_gene: TRBV5-1; CDR3nt: TGCGCCAGCAGCTCTGGGCCGGGACCCCAAGAGACCCAGTACTTC; CDR3aa: CASSSGPGPQETQYF
j_gene: TRBJ2-1; abundance: few; d_gene: TRBD2; v_gene: TRBV7-2; CDR3nt: TGTGCCAGCACTCTATCCAGGGAGGGCTCCTACAATGAGCAGTTCTTC; CDR3aa: CASTLSREGSYNEQFF
j_gene: TRBJ2-3; abundance: -; d_gene: TRBD2; v_gene: TRBV10-2; CDR3nt: TGCGCCAGCAGTGACAGCGGGAGTAACACAGATACGCAGTATTTT; CDR3aa: CASSDSGSNTDTQYF
j_gene: TRBJ2-7; abundance: few; d_gene: TRBD1; v_gene: TRBV12-3/TRBV12-4; CDR3nt: TGTGCCAGCAGCAAGACAGGGGGCGGTTACGAGCAGTACTTC; CDR3aa: CASSKTGGGYEQYF
j_gene: TRBJ2-7; abundance: few; d_gene: -; v_gene: TRBV11-2; CDR3nt: TGTGCCAGCGGTGTCTACGAGCAGTACTTC; CDR3aa: CASGVYEQYF
j_gene: TRBJ2-1; abundance: -; d_gene: -; v_gene: TRBV10-3; CDR3nt: TGTGCCATCAGTGACCCGGGCCCGGGGCAGTTCTTC; CDR3aa: CAISDPGPGQFF
j_gene: TRBJ2-1; abundance: -; d_gene: TRBD2; v_gene: TRBV11-1; CDR3nt: TGTGCCAGCAGCTCTACGAGGCTAGCGGGAGCCACGACTAGCTCCTACAATGAGCAGTTCTTC; CDR3aa: CASSSTRLAGATTSSYNEQFF
j_gene: TRBJ2-1; abundance: many; d_gene: -; v_gene: TRBV24-1; CDR3nt: TGTGCCACCAGTGATTCGGCAGTGGATGAGCAGTTCTTC; CDR3aa: CATSDSAVDEQFF
j_gene: TRBJ2-7; abundance: few; d_gene: -; v_gene: TRBV29-1; CDR3nt: TGCAGCGTTGGAACCCCACCGCCTCCCTACGAGCAGTACTTC; CDR3aa: CSVGTPPPPYEQYF
j_gene: TRBJ1-1; abundance: -; d_gene: -; v_gene: TRBV20-1; CDR3nt: TGCAGGGGATCCAACACGGGCACTGAAGCTTTCTTT; CDR3aa: CRGSNTGTEAFF
j_gene: TRBJ2-5; abundance: many; d_gene: -; v_gene: TRBV20-1; CDR3nt: TGCAGTGCCCCCCAAGGCTACCCGGCCAGGGAGGAGACCCAGTACTTC; CDR3aa: CSAPQGYPAREETQYF
j_gene: TRBJ2-5; abundance: -; d_gene: -; v_gene: TRBV18; CDR3nt: TGTGCCAGCTCACCGCAACTAGATGGAGAGACCCAGTACTTC; CDR3aa: CASSPQLDGETQYF